This is a list of T cell receptor beta chains from one sample in a study of blood T cells in healthy people across ages. TCRdb reanalysed the 5' RACE reads using MiXCR and keeps one entry per CDR3 protein. The sample has over 950,000 distinct CDR3 sequences, around 54% seen once. What was sequenced was blood. The receptors shown here come from a woman in her sixties in good health. Both conserved end residues are part of each CDR3. D genes are given only for firm matches. Clone sizes are given selectively: once, few, many, or a class where the clone is expanded.

size: -
D: -
J: TRBJ1-2
V: TRBV6-5
length: 14
CDR3: CASTEGRDTYGYTF
DNA: TGTGCCAGCACTGAGGGGCGGGACACGTATGGCTACACCTTC

size: -
D: -
J: TRBJ2-3
V: TRBV29-1
length: 16
CDR3: CSVEGVDKLRTDTQYF
DNA: TGCAGCGTTGAGGGTGTGGACAAACTCCGCACAGATACGCAGTATTTT

size: -
D: -
J: TRBJ2-4
V: TRBV12-3/TRBV12-4
length: 23
CDR3: CASSFVRGSGTGEGPLAKNIQYF
DNA: TGTGCCAGCAGTTTTGTCAGGGGGAGCGGGACCGGAGAGGGGCCACTAGCCAAAAACATTCAGTACTTC

size: -
D: -
J: TRBJ2-3
V: TRBV7-9
length: 14
CDR3: CASSHSRGADTQYF
DNA: TGTGCCAGCAGCCATTCCCGAGGGGCCGATACGCAGTATTTT

size: -
D: TRBD2
J: TRBJ2-2
V: TRBV5-6
length: 15
CDR3: CASSLFGRASGELFF
DNA: TGTGCCAGCAGCTTGTTCGGGAGGGCCTCCGGGGAGCTGTTTTTT

size: few
D: -
J: TRBJ1-1
V: TRBV11-2
length: 13
CDR3: CASSIGVDTEAFF
DNA: TGTGCCAGCAGCATAGGGGTGGACACTGAAGCTTTCTTT

size: few
D: -
J: TRBJ2-7
V: TRBV20-1
length: 18
CDR3: CSARDYRTVGRAFYEQYF
DNA: TGCAGTGCTAGAGATTACAGGACGGTTGGGCGGGCTTTCTACGAGCAGTACTTC

size: -
D: -
J: TRBJ1-6
V: TRBV14
length: 14
CDR3: CASSQRVDNSPLHF
DNA: TGTGCCAGCAGCCAACGGGTTGATAATTCACCCCTCCACTTT

size: -
D: TRBD1
J: TRBJ2-7
V: TRBV15
length: 15
CDR3: CATSRAGGDTYEQYF
DNA: TGTGCCACCAGCAGAGCAGGGGGCGACACCTACGAGCAGTACTTC

size: once
D: TRBD2
J: TRBJ2-5
V: TRBV20-1
length: 15
CDR3: CSARASGTQTETQYF
DNA: TGCAGTGCTAGAGCTAGCGGGACCCAAACAGAGACCCAGTACTTC

size: -
D: -
J: TRBJ2-5
V: TRBV28
length: 17
CDR3: CASSIGLGGRGGETQYF
DNA: TGTGCCAGCAGCATTGGGTTAGGAGGGAGAGGAGGGGAGACCCAGTACTTC

size: -
D: TRBD2
J: TRBJ2-1
V: TRBV4-3
length: 18
CDR3: CASSLGLAGDLSYNEQFF
DNA: TGCGCCAGCAGCCTAGGACTAGCGGGAGACCTCTCCTACAATGAGCAGTTCTTC

size: few
D: -
J: TRBJ2-3
V: TRBV11-2
length: 15
CDR3: CASRRGLVGTDTQYF
DNA: TGTGCCAGCAGACGGGGACTTGTGGGCACAGATACGCAGTATTTT

size: few
D: -
J: TRBJ2-3
V: TRBV5-6
length: 14
CDR3: CASSLGLNADTQYF
DNA: TGTGCCAGCAGCTTGGGACTTAACGCAGATACGCAGTATTTT

size: -
D: -
J: TRBJ2-1
V: TRBV20-1
length: 14
CDR3: CSARDSRFQETQFF
DNA: TGCAGTGCTAGAGATTCTCGGTTCCAAGAGACCCAGTTCTTC

size: -
D: -
J: TRBJ2-7
V: TRBV20-1
length: 16
CDR3: CSARDTWTSYSYEQYF
DNA: TGCAGTGCTAGAGATACGTGGACCTCTTACTCCTACGAGCAGTACTTC

size: -
D: TRBD2
J: TRBJ2-2
V: TRBV20-1
length: 15
CDR3: CSARDYRAGAGELFF
DNA: TGCAGTGCTAGAGATTATAGGGCGGGGGCCGGGGAGCTGTTTTTT

size: -
D: -
J: TRBJ2-5
V: TRBV11-2
length: 14
CDR3: CASSPLGRMETQYF
DNA: TGTGCCAGCAGCCCGCTAGGGAGAATGGAGACCCAGTACTTC

size: -
D: -
J: TRBJ2-1
V: TRBV5-1
length: 13
CDR3: CASSGSGYNEQFF
DNA: TGCGCCAGCTCCGGGAGCGGATACAATGAGCAGTTCTTC

size: -
D: -
J: TRBJ1-2
V: TRBV4-1
length: 17
CDR3: CASSQVDRGASGYGYTF
DNA: TGCGCCAGCAGCCAAGTTGATCGGGGCGCTTCGGGCTATGGCTACACCTTC

size: few
D: -
J: TRBJ2-5
V: TRBV4-3
length: 15
CDR3: CASSPGSGGAETQYF
DNA: TGCGCCAGCAGCCCCGGGTCGGGGGGCGCGGAGACCCAGTACTTC

size: -
D: TRBD2
J: TRBJ2-7
V: TRBV15
length: 15
CDR3: CATSTLAGGTYEQYF
DNA: TGTGCCACCAGCACCTTAGCGGGAGGAACCTACGAGCAGTACTTC

size: -
D: -
J: TRBJ2-1
V: TRBV29-1
length: 11
CDR3: CSVGPSDEQFF
DNA: TGCAGCGTTGGACCGAGCGATGAGCAGTTCTTC

size: few
D: -
J: TRBJ2-3
V: TRBV6-5
length: 15
CDR3: CASGTPASSTDTQYF
DNA: TGTGCCAGCGGAACCCCGGCTAGCAGCACAGATACGCAGTATTTT

size: -
D: TRBD2
J: TRBJ2-7
V: TRBV4-1
length: 16
CDR3: CARQWGRDSSSYEQYF
DNA: TGCGCCAGACAGTGGGGGAGGGATTCTAGCTCCTACGAGCAGTACTTC

size: -
D: -
J: TRBJ2-7
V: TRBV4-3
length: 15
CDR3: CASSRLRGESYEQYF
DNA: TGCGCCAGCAGCCGGCTCAGGGGGGAGTCCTACGAGCAGTACTTC

size: -
D: -
J: TRBJ2-7
V: TRBV27
length: 13
CDR3: CASRGDQLYEQYF
DNA: TGTGCCAGCAGGGGGGATCAACTTTACGAGCAGTACTTC

size: few
D: -
J: TRBJ2-7
V: TRBV27
length: 14
CDR3: CASSRRPGRYEQYF
DNA: TGTGCCAGCAGTAGGAGACCCGGGCGCTACGAGCAGTACTTC

size: -
D: -
J: TRBJ1-1
V: TRBV4-1
length: 11
CDR3: CASSHYTEAFF
DNA: TGCGCCAGCAGCCATTACACTGAAGCTTTCTTT

size: -
D: -
J: TRBJ1-2
V: TRBV12-3/TRBV12-4
length: 13
CDR3: CASSVGGGGGYTF
DNA: TGTGCCAGCAGTGTGGGAGGGGGAGGGGGCTACACCTTC

size: -
D: TRBD1
J: TRBJ1-1
V: TRBV28
length: 14
CDR3: CASSTDRGHTEAFF
DNA: TGTGCCAGCAGTACGGACAGGGGTCACACTGAAGCTTTCTTT

size: once
D: TRBD1
J: TRBJ1-1
V: TRBV5-1
length: 14
CDR3: CACSRGQANTEAFF
DNA: TGCGCCTGCAGCCGGGGACAGGCGAACACTGAAGCTTTCTTT

size: -
D: TRBD1
J: TRBJ2-5
V: TRBV20-1
length: 14
CDR3: CSATRGGYQETQYF
DNA: TGCAGTGCTACCAGAGGGGGCTACCAAGAGACCCAGTACTTC

size: -
D: -
J: TRBJ1-1
V: TRBV27
length: 15
CDR3: CASSISLLMNTEAFF
DNA: TGTGCCAGCAGTATATCCTTACTCATGAACACTGAAGCTTTCTTT

size: -
D: -
J: TRBJ1-5
V: TRBV27
length: 14
CDR3: CASSLTGPAQPQHF
DNA: TGTGCCAGCAGTTTGACGGGGCCCGCGCAGCCCCAGCATTTT

size: -
D: -
J: TRBJ2-6
V: TRBV4-1
length: 16
CDR3: CASSQRTAAGANVLTF
DNA: TGCGCCAGCAGCCAAAGGACAGCGGCTGGGGCCAACGTCCTGACTTTC

size: -
D: -
J: TRBJ2-7
V: TRBV28
length: 14
CDR3: CASSFSGGAYEQYF
DNA: TGTGCCAGCAGTTTTTCCGGGGGCGCCTACGAGCAGTACTTC

size: -
D: -
J: TRBJ1-5
V: TRBV6-2/TRBV6-3
length: 15
CDR3: CATTSPPEPNQPQHF
DNA: TGTGCCACCACCAGCCCTCCAGAGCCCAATCAGCCCCAGCATTTT

size: -
D: TRBD2
J: TRBJ2-1
V: TRBV20-1
length: 14
CDR3: CSAQSGRYSNEQFF
DNA: TGCAGTGCCCAGAGCGGGAGGTACAGCAATGAGCAGTTCTTC

size: -
D: TRBD2
J: TRBJ2-5
V: TRBV5-1
length: 15
CDR3: CASSFSSGNLETQYF
DNA: TGCGCCAGCAGCTTTTCTAGCGGGAATCTAGAGACCCAGTACTTC

size: -
D: TRBD1
J: TRBJ1-5
V: TRBV6-2/TRBV6-3
length: 12
CDR3: CASSSGQQPQHF
DNA: TGTGCCAGCAGTTCGGGACAGCAGCCCCAGCATTTT

size: few
D: TRBD1
J: TRBJ1-5
V: TRBV29-1
length: 14
CDR3: CSVATGGENQPQHF
DNA: TGCAGCGTTGCCACAGGGGGCGAAAATCAGCCCCAGCATTTT

size: -
D: -
J: TRBJ1-4
V: TRBV5-4
length: 14
CDR3: CASSLDSGRLGLFF
DNA: TGTGCCAGCAGCTTGGATTCAGGGCGGTTAGGACTGTTTTTT

size: -
D: TRBD2
J: TRBJ2-1
V: TRBV6-6
length: 12
CDR3: CASTLEREKKFF
DNA: TGTGCCAGCACCCTAGAGCGGGAGAAGAAGTTCTTC

size: -
D: -
J: TRBJ2-7
V: TRBV15
length: 15
CDR3: CATSRGSLEGYEQYF
DNA: TGTGCCACCAGCAGAGGATCGTTGGAGGGATACGAGCAGTACTTC